This TCR beta chain came from a study of T-cell reconstitution after alpha-beta-depleted transplantation in children. A TCRbeta library incorporating unique molecular identifiers was prepared. Via MiXCR, TCRdb re-called the PCR reads, giving one row per CDR3 protein. The sample records more than 550,000 distinct CDR3 sequences, 10% to 13% being singletons. Trimming left V 0 bases short and J 3 bases short, with 10 bases between. CDR3 length: 14 amino acids. Germline V gene sequence: CDR1 SGHTS, CDR2 YDEGEE. The chain has TRBV5-8 and TRBJ2-7; D is uncertain. The clonotype originates from a human donor who donated a stem cell graft to a child with acute myeloid leukemia. The material sequenced was PBMCs from the stem cell graft donor, taken from the stem cell graft. CDR3: CASSLGGSYYEQYF. CDR3 coding DNA: TGTGCCAGCAGCTTGGGGGGATCTTACTACGAGCAGTACTTC.